The rows below give T cell receptor beta chains drawn from one sample of a study of T cells after yellow fever vaccination. TCRdb itself ran the 5' RACE reads through MiXCR, one entry per CDR3 protein. The sample contains approximately 160,000 distinct CDR3 sequences, approximately 6% of which appear only once. The specimen comprised CD4+ T cells sorted from PBMCs, sampled on the day of the first yellow fever vaccination. The receptors were gathered from a man younger than 30 who received the YFV17D yellow fever vaccine. Each CDR3 is given with its conserved first and last residue. A D gene is named only where the DNA matches it firmly. Some rows have no size entry. The others give once, few or many, or a class for an expanded clone.

V gene: TRBV6-2/TRBV6-3; D gene: TRBD1; clone size: many; J gene: TRBJ2-1; CDR3 DNA: TGTGCCAGCAGTTTAGCTCGGGACAGGGGAGGCAATGAGCAGTTCTTC; CDR3 protein: CASSLARDRGGNEQFF
V gene: TRBV6-2/TRBV6-3; D gene: TRBD1; clone size: -; J gene: TRBJ1-5; CDR3 DNA: TGTGCCAGCAGTTACCGTGGACAGGGTAGCAATCAGCCCCAGCATTTT; CDR3 protein: CASSYRGQGSNQPQHF
V gene: TRBV12-3/TRBV12-4; D gene: TRBD1; clone size: -; J gene: TRBJ1-6; CDR3 DNA: TGTGCCAGCAGTTCAGGACAGGGGGGAAATTCACCCCTCCACTTT; CDR3 protein: CASSSGQGGNSPLHF
V gene: TRBV12-3/TRBV12-4; D gene: -; clone size: many; J gene: TRBJ1-1; CDR3 DNA: TGTGCCAGCAGTTTAGGGGAGAGCACTGAAGCTTTCTTT; CDR3 protein: CASSLGESTEAFF
V gene: TRBV28; D gene: -; clone size: -; J gene: TRBJ1-5; CDR3 DNA: TGTGCCAGCAGTCCCTTTAGGGTGGTGGCCCAGCATTTT; CDR3 protein: CASSPFRVVAQHF
V gene: TRBV11-2; D gene: TRBD2; clone size: -; J gene: TRBJ2-3; CDR3 DNA: TGTGCCAGCAGCTATTCCCGAGTGGCAGCGGGGGGACGCGGGCATACGCAGTATTTT; CDR3 protein: CASSYSRVAAGGRGHTQYF
V gene: TRBV25-1; D gene: -; clone size: few; J gene: TRBJ2-7; CDR3 DNA: TGTGCCAGCAGAGACTACGAGCAGTACTTC; CDR3 protein: CASRDYEQYF
V gene: TRBV15; D gene: -; clone size: -; J gene: TRBJ1-1; CDR3 DNA: TGTGCCACCAGCAGTGAACGGTTGTTTAACGGGGACACTGAAGCTTTCTTT; CDR3 protein: CATSSERLFNGDTEAFF
V gene: TRBV5-4; D gene: -; clone size: -; J gene: TRBJ1-4; CDR3 DNA: TGTGCCAGCAGCTTTCTTGGGGGGTCAACTAATGAAAAACTGTTTTTT; CDR3 protein: CASSFLGGSTNEKLFF
V gene: TRBV5-5; D gene: -; clone size: -; J gene: TRBJ2-6; CDR3 DNA: TGTGCCAGCAGCTTGAGGACTTTTCGGGCCAACGTCCTGACTTTC; CDR3 protein: CASSLRTFRANVLTF
V gene: TRBV9; D gene: TRBD1; clone size: many; J gene: TRBJ1-5; CDR3 DNA: TGTGCCAGCAGCAGGGGACAGGGTGGCAATCAGCCCCAGCATTTT; CDR3 protein: CASSRGQGGNQPQHF
V gene: TRBV5-1; D gene: -; clone size: few; J gene: TRBJ2-5; CDR3 DNA: TGCGCCAGCAGCGCCACTTTTACCGGAGAAGAGACCCAGTACTTC; CDR3 protein: CASSATFTGEETQYF
V gene: TRBV7-2; D gene: TRBD1; clone size: many; J gene: TRBJ2-2; CDR3 DNA: TGTGCCAGCAGCTCCCAGGACAGGCTCGCCGAGCTGTTTTTT; CDR3 protein: CASSSQDRLAELFF
V gene: TRBV5-1; D gene: -; clone size: many; J gene: TRBJ1-2; CDR3 DNA: TGCGCCAGCAGCCAAGACAGCCCTAACTATGGCTACACCTTC; CDR3 protein: CASSQDSPNYGYTF
V gene: TRBV11-2; D gene: TRBD2; clone size: many; J gene: TRBJ2-3; CDR3 DNA: TGTGCCAGCAGGGGACTAGCGGGAACAGATACGCAGTATTTT; CDR3 protein: CASRGLAGTDTQYF
V gene: TRBV6-2/TRBV6-3; D gene: -; clone size: many; J gene: TRBJ2-5; CDR3 DNA: TGTGCCAGCAGTACCCCATCACTAGTCCGGGAGACCCAGTACTTC; CDR3 protein: CASSTPSLVRETQYF
V gene: TRBV7-2; D gene: TRBD1; clone size: many; J gene: TRBJ1-4; CDR3 DNA: TGTGCCAGCAGCGCAGGGGGCCATAATGAAAAACTGTTTTTT; CDR3 protein: CASSAGGHNEKLFF
V gene: TRBV20-1; D gene: -; clone size: many; J gene: TRBJ2-2; CDR3 DNA: TGCAGTGCTAGACCACCGGGCGCGGGCACCGGGGAGCTGTTTTTT; CDR3 protein: CSARPPGAGTGELFF
V gene: TRBV27; D gene: -; clone size: many; J gene: TRBJ2-3; CDR3 DNA: TGTGCCAGCAGTGTCAGGGCCACAGATACGCAGTATTTT; CDR3 protein: CASSVRATDTQYF
V gene: TRBV11-2; D gene: TRBD1; clone size: -; J gene: TRBJ1-5; CDR3 DNA: TGTGCCAGCAGTTTAGGAACAATGACAGGGGGCTTTCAGCCCCAGCATTTT; CDR3 protein: CASSLGTMTGGFQPQHF
V gene: TRBV29-1; D gene: -; clone size: -; J gene: TRBJ1-1; CDR3 DNA: TGCAGCGTTGAAGTCAGGCCGAACACTGAAGCTTTCTTT; CDR3 protein: CSVEVRPNTEAFF
V gene: TRBV5-5; D gene: -; clone size: -; J gene: TRBJ2-2; CDR3 DNA: TGTGCCAGCGGCCTCGGGATCTTCTCCGGGGAGCTGTTTTTT; CDR3 protein: CASGLGIFSGELFF
V gene: TRBV28; D gene: TRBD1; clone size: many; J gene: TRBJ2-2; CDR3 DNA: TGTGCCAGCAGGCAGGGGGCCGGGGAGCTGTTTTTT; CDR3 protein: CASRQGAGELFF
V gene: TRBV5-1; D gene: -; clone size: many; J gene: TRBJ1-2; CDR3 DNA: TGCGCCAGCAGCCCGTTTATGAGACTCGATGGCTACACCTTC; CDR3 protein: CASSPFMRLDGYTF
V gene: TRBV9; D gene: -; clone size: many; J gene: TRBJ2-2; CDR3 DNA: TGTGCCAGCAGTGTCGGGACACTAAACACCGGGGAGCTGTTTTTT; CDR3 protein: CASSVGTLNTGELFF
V gene: TRBV5-1; D gene: -; clone size: few; J gene: TRBJ2-7; CDR3 DNA: TGCGCCAGCAGCTTGGCTGTCGGGACCTCCTACGAGCAGTACTTC; CDR3 protein: CASSLAVGTSYEQYF
V gene: TRBV5-7; D gene: TRBD2; clone size: many; J gene: TRBJ2-2; CDR3 DNA: TGTGCCAGCAGCTCGGATCCACGAATCTTGGGGGGGACCGGGGAGCTGTTTTTT; CDR3 protein: CASSSDPRILGGTGELFF
V gene: TRBV3-1; D gene: -; clone size: many; J gene: TRBJ2-5; CDR3 DNA: TGTGCCAGCAGCCAATCCCAAGAGACCCAGTACTTC; CDR3 protein: CASSQSQETQYF
V gene: TRBV7-2; D gene: -; clone size: few; J gene: TRBJ1-3; CDR3 DNA: TGTGCCAGCAGCTTTGCTAGGGGGGTCGGAAACACCATATATTTT; CDR3 protein: CASSFARGVGNTIYF
V gene: TRBV14; D gene: TRBD2; clone size: many; J gene: TRBJ2-5; CDR3 DNA: TGTGCCAGCAGCCAAGGGGATCCCTGGTCTAGCGGGGGGCTGGGAGAGACCCAGTACTTC; CDR3 protein: CASSQGDPWSSGGLGETQYF
V gene: TRBV6-6; D gene: -; clone size: many; J gene: TRBJ1-2; CDR3 DNA: TGTGCCAGCAGTTTACCGGGGGATTATGGCTACACCTTC; CDR3 protein: CASSLPGDYGYTF
V gene: TRBV4-2; D gene: -; clone size: many; J gene: TRBJ1-1; CDR3 DNA: TGTGCCAGCAGCCACCAACCTGTGGGAATTATGAACACTGAAGCTTTCTTT; CDR3 protein: CASSHQPVGIMNTEAFF
V gene: TRBV2; D gene: TRBD1; clone size: few; J gene: TRBJ2-2; CDR3 DNA: TGTGCCAGACGATTAGGACAGGGGCGCCCCGGGGAGCTGTTTTTT; CDR3 protein: CARRLGQGRPGELFF
V gene: TRBV7-2; D gene: TRBD2; clone size: many; J gene: TRBJ2-3; CDR3 DNA: TGTGCCAGCAGCCGAACGGGGGCGGGGGGCGGCACAGATACGCAGTATTTT; CDR3 protein: CASSRTGAGGGTDTQYF
V gene: TRBV28; D gene: -; clone size: many; J gene: TRBJ2-3; CDR3 DNA: TGTGCCATCATGACTCCCTGGGGGGATCGCACAGATACGCAGTATTTT; CDR3 protein: CAIMTPWGDRTDTQYF
V gene: TRBV2; D gene: TRBD1; clone size: -; J gene: TRBJ1-1; CDR3 DNA: TGTGCCAGCAGTGACCCCCTCGGACAGGTTCGAGGGATGAACACTGAAGCTTTCTTT; CDR3 protein: CASSDPLGQVRGMNTEAFF
V gene: TRBV5-1; D gene: -; clone size: many; J gene: TRBJ2-2; CDR3 DNA: TGCGCCAGCACGACCGGGACCCTGAACACCGGGGAGCTGTTTTTT; CDR3 protein: CASTTGTLNTGELFF
V gene: TRBV4-2; D gene: -; clone size: -; J gene: TRBJ2-1; CDR3 DNA: TGTGCCAGCGGCCCCGGGAACCACAATGAGCAGTTCTTC; CDR3 protein: CASGPGNHNEQFF
V gene: TRBV6-2/TRBV6-3; D gene: -; clone size: few; J gene: TRBJ2-1; CDR3 DNA: TGTGCCAGCAGTTACCCCAACCTGGGGATGGGGCAGTTCTTC; CDR3 protein: CASSYPNLGMGQFF
V gene: TRBV7-2; D gene: TRBD2; clone size: many; J gene: TRBJ2-7; CDR3 DNA: TGTGCCAGCAGCCCGCGAGCGGGGCCCTCCTACGAGCAGTACTTC; CDR3 protein: CASSPRAGPSYEQYF
V gene: TRBV7-9; D gene: -; clone size: -; J gene: TRBJ2-1; CDR3 DNA: TGTGCCAGCAGCCTCCCGGGAGACCCGAATGAGCAGTTCTTC; CDR3 protein: CASSLPGDPNEQFF
V gene: TRBV4-1; D gene: -; clone size: many; J gene: TRBJ1-6; CDR3 DNA: TGCGCCAGCAGCCCCCTCGTGGCAGCTAATTCACCCCTCCACTTT; CDR3 protein: CASSPLVAANSPLHF
V gene: TRBV5-4; D gene: TRBD2; clone size: -; J gene: TRBJ2-3; CDR3 DNA: TGTGCCAGCAGCTTGGCGCAGCGGGGGGGCACAGATACGCAGTATTTT; CDR3 protein: CASSLAQRGGTDTQYF
V gene: TRBV6-5; D gene: -; clone size: few; J gene: TRBJ1-6; CDR3 DNA: TGTGCCAGCAGTTACTCGGAGTTAGATAGGTCACCCCTCCACTTT; CDR3 protein: CASSYSELDRSPLHF